This T cell receptor beta chain was obtained from a study of immune evolution from preneoplasia to lung adenocarcinoma (dated by TCRdb to the early 2020s). Looking at the study overall: Immune contexture across lung adenocarcinoma precursors and invasive adenocarcinoma was profiled using immune gene expression, TCR sequencing and multiplex immunofluorescence. Resected precursor lesions (AAH, AIS, MIA) and invasive adenocarcinomas were each compared against paired morphologically normal lung tissue. The sample size depended on which specimens were available, not on a prior power calculation. The immune data were integrated with whole exome sequencing and methylation data from the same cohort of nodules. A total of under 60 patients with pulmonary nodules who underwent surgical resection were included in the overall cohort. TCR sequencing data were obtained from about 46 patients. According to the study, about 100 samples went through TCR sequencing. POLYSOLVER was used to infer class I HLA alleles from exome data, and LOHHLA was used to detect allele-specific HLA loss.

Using the immunoSEQ hsTCRbeta Kit, TCR beta CDR3 regions were sequenced from DNA. As for the authors' bioinformatics: The ImmunoSEQ Analyzer was used to analyse the TCR sequencing data. T cell clonality was defined as 1 minus Pielou's evenness, calculated on productive rearrangements. T cell diversity was measured with the inverse Simpson index on productive templates. T cell density was defined as TCR beta template counts normalized to usable DNA, with usable DNA estimated by amplification and sequencing of housekeeping genes. TCR metrics were compared across histologic stages using two-sided Kruskal-Wallis tests. The immuneACCESS repertoire file appears here via TCRdb, limited to in-frame rearrangements. These files lack a portion of the clones; in checked studies, under half of the deficit traces to unresolved V genes, and the cause of the others is not known. V, J and clone size were drawn from that table, and D and trimming were deduced from the DNA. The sample data list approximately 2,000 clones, and 85% of these were observed just once. The ten largest clones represent roughly 20% of the sample.

Turning to this clone: The specificity of this receptor is unknown. Base qualities are not recorded, but no much larger clone differs from it by a single base.

The investigation overall reported the following: Because all patients came from Japan and China, whether the findings apply to Western populations was uncertain. Normal lung had the highest top T cell clone frequencies, which appeared to decline progressively from AAH through AIS, MIA and invasive adenocarcinoma. The findings reflected association rather than direct causation, and larger cohorts with long-term follow-up and longitudinal biopsies were considered necessary. Clonality was highest in normal lung, while later-stage lesions appeared to show lower clonality but higher T cell density and diversity.

The germline V gene provides CDR1 MDHEN and CDR2 SYDVKM. Spanning cysteine to phenylalanine, the CDR3 consists of 19 amino acids. The kept DNA is CDR3 alone, 57 bases in frame from the first base. Ends trimmed: V by 3 bases, J by 5 bases; bases unmatched to a gene: 20. Between the mid-2010s and the late 2010s, the patients underwent resection in either Japan or China. Two lung cancer pathologists independently reviewed H&E slides to confirm the histologic diagnosis of every case. DNA was isolated from FFPE tissue using the AllPrep DNA/RNA FFPE Kit. Sequencing was done on a sample of FFPE adjacent normal lung tissue. The clonotype originates from a person aged 60 to 80 with lung adenocarcinoma. Recombination connected TRBV28 to TRBJ2-7, with TRBD2 matching 9 junction bases. The CDR3 region reads CASSFGLGGRAGSGDEQYF. The base sequence is TGTGCCAGCAGTTTTGGTCTCGGCGGGAGGGCCGGGTCTGGCGACGAGCAGTACTTC.